This TCR beta chain was captured in a study of neurological immune-mediated disorders. Study-level points and caveats: Multiple sclerosis was found to have the least TCR clonal expansion, below healthy controls, and HTLV-1-associated myelopathy the most. On phylogenetic grouping, the repertoires of 18 of 34 multiple sclerosis patients fell within one related-CDR3 cluster, constituting a possible signature.

Germline CDR1 and CDR2: KGHSH and LQKENI. Trimming took 0 bases from V and 7 from J, leaving 12 bases between them. The CDR3 length is 14 residues. With 10-nucleotide random UMIs included, cDNA was synthesized by 5'RACE. Via MiXCR, TCRdb re-called the 5' RACE reads, giving one row per CDR3 protein. The sample yields 65,000 to 90,000 distinct CDR3 sequences, roughly 4.7% seen once. This clonotype was found many times. The antigen is undetermined. This chain joins TRBV18 and TRBJ2-5, with D unclear. Sequenced input: PBMCs. The receptor was derived from a woman younger than 45 with multiple sclerosis. The CDR3 protein is CASSPPNDQMTQYF. CDR3 DNA sequence: TGTGCCAGCTCACCACCGAACGACCAGATGACCCAGTACTTC.